A selection of T cell receptor beta chains follows, all from one sample in a study of Graves' ophthalmopathy and Graves' hyperthyroidism. TCRdb re-analysed the multiplex PCR reads in MiXCR, keeping a single row per CDR3 protein. The sample holds around 1,000,000 distinct CDR3 sequences; roughly two fifths are singletons and the top ten take 11%. The sample consisted of peripheral blood or thyroid tissue (not recorded which). The receptors here all came from an adult man with Graves' hyperthyroidism. Each CDR3 is given with its conserved first and last residue. A D gene is named only where the DNA matches it firmly. Clone size is not always given. Where it is, it says once, few, many or a class for expanded clones.

v_gene,abundance,d_gene,j_gene,CDR3aa,CDR3nt
TRBV25-1,.,.,TRBJ1-1,CASCQGAGYGTEAFF,TGTGCCAGCTGCCAAGGGGCAGGGTACGGCACTGAAGCTTTCTTT
TRBV15,many,.,TRBJ2-7,CATSREALGLEQYF,TGTGCCACCAGCAGAGAGGCGCTAGGTTTAGAGCAGTACTTC
TRBV19,many,.,TRBJ2-7,CASSTVHANEQYF,TGTGCCAGTAGTACAGTTCACGCGAACGAGCAGTACTTC
TRBV5-1,many,.,TRBJ2-7,CASSLEPGGPYEQYF,TGCGCCAGCAGCTTGGAACCGGGGGGCCCCTACGAGCAGTACTTC
TRBV6-1,.,.,TRBJ1-1,CASTTPQADEAFF,TGTGCCAGCACGACCCCCCAGGCAGATGAAGCTTTCTTT
TRBV5-8,.,TRBD2,TRBJ2-7,CASVKREGPEQYF,TGTGCCAGCGTCAAGCGGGAGGGCCCCGAGCAGTACTTC
TRBV19,.,.,TRBJ1-5,CASRRGAGQPQHF,TGTGCCAGTCGGCGGGGCGCGGGTCAGCCCCAGCATTTT
TRBV29-1,once,.,TRBJ2-2,CSVEQRAGELFF,TGCAGCGTAGAGCAAAGGGCCGGGGAGCTGTTTTTT
TRBV7-9,.,.,TRBJ1-3,CASSLMENTIYF,TGTGCCAGCAGCTTAATGGAGAACACCATATATTTT
TRBV7-3,.,TRBD1,TRBJ2-2,CASSHRGSELFF,TGTGCCAGCAGCCACAGGGGGTCGGAGCTGTTTTTT
TRBV19,many,.,TRBJ1-1,CASSIPARGVMNTEAFF,TGTGCCAGTAGTATTCCGGCCAGGGGAGTCATGAACACTGAAGCTTTCTTT
TRBV29-1,.,.,TRBJ1-5,CSVGGGRDQPQHF,TGCAGCGTTGGAGGGGGACGAGACCAGCCCCAGCATTTT
TRBV7-9,many,.,TRBJ2-7,CASSLVLTYEQYF,TGTGCCAGCAGCTTAGTCTTGACGTACGAGCAGTACTTC
TRBV7-2,.,TRBD1,TRBJ2-2,CASSLAGTAMILRELFF,TGTGCCAGCAGCTTAGCCGGGACAGCGATGATTCTACGGGAGCTGTTTTTT
TRBV10-2,.,TRBD2,TRBJ2-5,CASSAGLAGKSTQYF,TGCGCCAGCAGTGCCGGACTAGCGGGGAAGTCGACCCAGTACTTC
TRBV27,.,.,TRBJ2-5,CASSLFSRGSPAQETQYF,TGTGCCAGCAGTTTATTCTCTCGGGGAAGCCCTGCCCAAGAGACCCAGTACTTC
TRBV10-2,.,TRBD1,TRBJ2-7,CASSSPGQGISYEQYF,TGTGCCAGCAGCTCTCCCGGACAGGGGATATCCTACGAGCAGTACTTC
TRBV10-3,.,.,TRBJ2-5,CAISTGRMETQYF,TGTGCCATCAGTACAGGGAGAATGGAGACCCAGTACTTC
TRBV20-1,many,.,TRBJ1-5,CSARGHSNQPQHF,TGCAGTGCTAGGGGACATAGCAATCAGCCCCAGCATTTT
TRBV10-1,many,.,TRBJ1-1,CASSELSGGNTEAFF,TGCGCCAGCAGTGAGTTGTCGGGGGGGAACACTGAAGCTTTCTTT
TRBV25-1,.,.,TRBJ1-1,CASSEFTGPNTEAFF,TGTGCCAGCAGTGAATTTACGGGACCGAACACTGAAGCTTTCTTT
TRBV7-2,few,TRBD2,TRBJ2-2,CASSLARLAGSGELFF,TGTGCCAGCAGCTTAGCGAGACTAGCGGGTTCCGGGGAGCTGTTTTTT
TRBV20-1,many,.,TRBJ1-3,CSARVMSSGNTIYF,TGCAGTGCTAGAGTAATGTCCTCTGGAAACACCATATATTTT
TRBV7-2,few,.,TRBJ2-3,CASSIAGGSDTQYF,TGTGCCAGCAGTATAGCTGGGGGGTCTGATACGCAGTATTTT
TRBV15,many,.,TRBJ2-7,CATSRDRVRGDEQYF,TGTGCCACCAGCAGAGACCGGGTTAGGGGGGACGAGCAGTACTTC
TRBV10-3,many,.,TRBJ2-2,CAITSNTGELFF,TGTGCCATCACCTCGAACACCGGGGAGCTGTTTTTT
TRBV4-1,many,.,TRBJ2-7,CASSQEPGPYEQYF,TGCGCCAGCAGCCAAGAGCCAGGGCCCTACGAGCAGTACTTC
TRBV4-2,.,.,TRBJ2-2,CASSPSSSGALFF,TGTGCCAGCAGCCCGTCGAGCTCTGGGGCGCTGTTTTTT
TRBV5-1,few,TRBD1,TRBJ2-2,CASSYGTGGTGELFF,TGCGCCAGCAGTTACGGGACAGGGGGCACCGGGGAGCTGTTTTTT
TRBV20-1,many,.,TRBJ1-5,CSARSTGSFQPQHF,TGCAGTGCTAGGAGTACAGGGTCGTTTCAGCCCCAGCATTTT
TRBV14,few,.,TRBJ2-2,CASSQGLFRNANTGELFF,TGTGCCAGCAGCCAAGGTTTGTTCCGTAACGCGAACACCGGGGAGCTGTTTTTT
TRBV10-3,few,.,TRBJ1-1,CAIGGSGFGMNTEAFF,TGTGCCATCGGGGGGTCAGGGTTCGGCATGAACACTGAAGCTTTCTTT
TRBV29-1,.,TRBD2,TRBJ2-2,CSATSGVRELFF,TGCAGCGCGACTAGCGGTGTCAGGGAGCTGTTTTTT
TRBV5-8,many,.,TRBJ1-4,CASSLSGGLKLSEKLFF,TGTGCCAGCAGCTTGTCCGGGGGCCTGAAGTTGAGTGAAAAACTGTTTTTT
TRBV12-3/TRBV12-4,.,.,TRBJ1-1,CASAYQGVDTEAFF,TGTGCCAGCGCATATCAGGGCGTGGACACTGAAGCTTTCTTT
TRBV12-3/TRBV12-4,few,.,TRBJ2-2,CASSLRLVGTTGELFF,TGTGCCAGCAGTTTACGACTAGTGGGGACCACCGGGGAGCTGTTTTTT
TRBV29-1,.,.,TRBJ1-4,CSWIATNEKLFF,TGCAGCTGGATCGCAACTAATGAAAAACTGTTTTTT
TRBV10-2,.,TRBD1,TRBJ1-1,CASSDTRTGMNTEAFF,TGCGCCAGCAGCGACACTCGGACAGGGATGAACACTGAAGCTTTCTTT
TRBV29-1,many,TRBD1,TRBJ2-7,CSGGTGTGGEQYF,TGCAGCGGCGGGACTGGGACAGGGGGGGAGCAGTACTTC
TRBV10-3,many,.,TRBJ1-2,CAISELTVGYGYTF,TGTGCCATCAGTGAGTTGACAGTCGGCTATGGCTACACCTTC
TRBV5-8,.,.,TRBJ2-2,CASSLTRVYTGELFF,TGTGCCAGCAGCCTGACTCGCGTGTACACCGGGGAGCTGTTTTTT
TRBV14,many,.,TRBJ1-1,CASSQIFGTEAFF,TGTGCCAGCAGCCAAATATTTGGGACTGAAGCTTTCTTT
TRBV10-3,once,.,TRBJ1-2,CAISPDYTF,TGTGCCATCAGCCCCGACTACACCTTC
TRBV4-3,.,.,TRBJ1-2,CASSQDRSGRHYGYTF,TGCGCCAGCAGCCAAGATCGATCCGGGAGGCACTATGGCTACACCTTC
TRBV12-3/TRBV12-4,.,.,TRBJ2-1,CASSLAGDEQFF,TGTGCCAGCAGTTTAGCTGGCGATGAGCAGTTCTTC
TRBV10-3,.,.,TRBJ2-5,CAISGQDTQYF,TGTGCCATCAGTGGACAGGATACCCAGTACTTC
TRBV7-8,many,TRBD1,TRBJ2-7,CASSTPLEDRGSSYEQYF,TGTGCCAGCAGCACCCCTCTCGAAGACAGGGGGAGCTCCTACGAGCAGTACTTC
TRBV5-1,many,.,TRBJ1-1,CASSPRPGAGEAFF,TGCGCCAGCAGCCCGAGGCCCGGGGCAGGTGAAGCTTTCTTT
TRBV10-3,.,TRBD1,TRBJ1-1,CAITDGQGLMNTEAFF,TGTGCCATCACAGATGGACAGGGCCTCATGAACACTGAAGCTTTCTTT
TRBV7-2,.,TRBD1,TRBJ1-2,CASSSRTGGNYGYTF,TGTGCCAGCAGCTCGCGGACAGGGGGCAACTATGGCTACACCTTC
TRBV7-3,many,TRBD2,TRBJ2-2,CASSRGAGGTNTGELFF,TGTGCCAGCAGCCGGGGGGCGGGAGGGACGAACACCGGGGAGCTGTTTTTT
TRBV2,.,.,TRBJ2-5,CASRESNQPQYF,TGTGCCAGCAGGGAGAGCAATCAGCCCCAGTACTTC
TRBV24-1,.,TRBD1,TRBJ1-1,CATSDFGTGGRNTEAFF,TGTGCCACCAGTGATTTCGGGACAGGGGGTAGGAACACTGAAGCTTTCTTT
TRBV9,once,TRBD1,TRBJ1-2,CASSLTGRDRRIMDYGYTF,TGTGCCAGCAGCCTTACTGGTAGGGACAGACGCATAATGGACTATGGCTACACCTTC
TRBV11-2,many,.,TRBJ2-5,CASSLASVRETQYF,TGTGCCAGCAGCTTAGCTAGCGTCCGGGAGACCCAGTACTTC
TRBV7-2,once,.,TRBJ1-1,CASSLRTPMNTEAFF,TGTGCCAGCAGCCTCCGGACACCTATGAACACTGAAGCTTTCTTT
TRBV19,few,.,TRBJ1-2,CASREGYGSYTF,TGTGCCAGTAGGGAGGGATATGGGAGCTACACCTTC
TRBV25-1,.,TRBD1,TRBJ1-5,CASQGGNNQPQHF,TGTGCCAGCCAGGGGGGGAACAATCAGCCCCAGCATTTT
TRBV20-1,many,.,TRBJ2-7,CSASRQLGEQYF,TGCAGTGCTAGTAGGCAGTTGGGTGAGCAGTACTTC